This TCR beta chain was sequenced during a study of somatic mutations in cytotoxic T cells in rheumatoid arthritis. Profiled with immunoSEQ multiplex PCR; TCRdb holds only in-frame clones, not every one. The sample records a few thousand clones, 86% being singletons. The germline gives CDR1 MNHEY, CDR2 SMNVEV (reference sequence). This CDR3 is built from 15 residues. Germline trimming cut 5 bases from V and 0 bases from J; bases unmatched to any gene: 3. This receptor was obtained from a woman aged 60-70 years with rheumatoid arthritis. This chain connects TRBV27 to TRBJ1-1, with 10 bases lining up with TRBD1. The sequencing sample was made of CD8+ T cells sorted from blood. The CDR3 DNA is TGTGCCAGCAGTCGGGACAGGGGTATGAACACTGAAGCTTTCTTT. Translated, it gives CASSRDRGMNTEAFF.